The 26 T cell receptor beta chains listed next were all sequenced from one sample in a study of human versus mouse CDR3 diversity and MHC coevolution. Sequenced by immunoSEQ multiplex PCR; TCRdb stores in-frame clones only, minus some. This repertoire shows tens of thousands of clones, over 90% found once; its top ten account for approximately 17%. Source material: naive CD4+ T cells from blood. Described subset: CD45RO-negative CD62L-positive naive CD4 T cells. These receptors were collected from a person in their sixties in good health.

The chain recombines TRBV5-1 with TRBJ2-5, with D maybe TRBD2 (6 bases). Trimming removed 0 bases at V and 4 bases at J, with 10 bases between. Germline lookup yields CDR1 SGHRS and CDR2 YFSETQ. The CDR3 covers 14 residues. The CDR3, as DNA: TGCGCCAGCAGCTTGGGGGGGGATGCAGAGACCCAGTACTTC. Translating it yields CASSLGGDAETQYF.

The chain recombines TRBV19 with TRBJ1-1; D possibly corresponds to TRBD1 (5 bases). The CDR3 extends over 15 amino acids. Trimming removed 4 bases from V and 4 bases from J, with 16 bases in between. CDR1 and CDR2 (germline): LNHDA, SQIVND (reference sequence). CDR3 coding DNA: TGTGCCAGTAGTACCCCGGGGGGGGGTGGCACTGAAGCTTTCTTT. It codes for CASSTPGGGGTEAFF.

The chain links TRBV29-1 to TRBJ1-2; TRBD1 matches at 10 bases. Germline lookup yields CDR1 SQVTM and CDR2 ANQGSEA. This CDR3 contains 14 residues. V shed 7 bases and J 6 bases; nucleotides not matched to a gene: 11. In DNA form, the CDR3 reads TGCAGCGCGACGCCGGGGACAGGGGCCGATGGCTACACCTTC. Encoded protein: CSATPGTGADGYTF. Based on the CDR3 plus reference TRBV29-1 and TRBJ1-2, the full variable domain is SAVISQKPSRDICQRGTSLTIQCQVDSQVTMMFWYRQQPGQSLTLIATANQGSEATYESGFVIDKFPISRPNLTFSTLTVSNMSPEDSSIYLCSATPGTGADGYTFGSGTRLTVV.

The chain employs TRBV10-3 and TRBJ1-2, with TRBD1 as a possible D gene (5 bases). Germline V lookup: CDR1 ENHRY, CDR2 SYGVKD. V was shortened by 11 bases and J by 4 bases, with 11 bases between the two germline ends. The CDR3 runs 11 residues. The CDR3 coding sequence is TGTGCCTCCCATCAGGGCTATGGCTACACCTTC. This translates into CASHQGYGYTF.

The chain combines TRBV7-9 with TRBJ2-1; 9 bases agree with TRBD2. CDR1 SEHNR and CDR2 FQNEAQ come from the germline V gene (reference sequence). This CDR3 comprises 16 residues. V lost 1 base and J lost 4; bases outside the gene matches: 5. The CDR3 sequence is CASSLGTSDYYNEQFF. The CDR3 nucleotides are TGTGCCAGCAGCTTAGGGACTAGCGACTATTACAATGAGCAGTTCTTC.

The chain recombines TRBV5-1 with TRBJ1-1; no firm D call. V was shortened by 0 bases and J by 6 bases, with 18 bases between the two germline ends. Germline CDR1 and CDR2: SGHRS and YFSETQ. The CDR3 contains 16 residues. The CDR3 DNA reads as TGCGCCAGCAGCTTGGGTGGGAGCCGGGGTATCCCTGAAGCTTTCTTT. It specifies CASSLGGSRGIPEAFF.

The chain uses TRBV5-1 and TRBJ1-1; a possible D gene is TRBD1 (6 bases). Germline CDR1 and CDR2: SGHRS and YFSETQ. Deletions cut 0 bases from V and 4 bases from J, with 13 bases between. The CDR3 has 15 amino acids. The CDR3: CASSLGQGFVTEAFF. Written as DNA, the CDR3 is TGCGCCAGCAGCTTGGGGCAGGGGTTTGTCACTGAAGCTTTCTTT.

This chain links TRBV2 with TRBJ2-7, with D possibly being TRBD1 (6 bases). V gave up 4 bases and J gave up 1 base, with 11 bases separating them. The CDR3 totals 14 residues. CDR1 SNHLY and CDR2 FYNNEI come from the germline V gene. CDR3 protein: CASSGPGQSYEQYF. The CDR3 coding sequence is TGTGCCAGCAGTGGACCGGGACAATCCTACGAGCAGTACTTC.

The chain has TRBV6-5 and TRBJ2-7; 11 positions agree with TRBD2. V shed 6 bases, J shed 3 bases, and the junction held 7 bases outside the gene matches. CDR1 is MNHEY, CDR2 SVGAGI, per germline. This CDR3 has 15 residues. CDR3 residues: CASSLTSGSIYEQYF. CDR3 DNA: TGTGCCAGCAGCCTTACTAGCGGGAGTATCTACGAGCAGTACTTC.

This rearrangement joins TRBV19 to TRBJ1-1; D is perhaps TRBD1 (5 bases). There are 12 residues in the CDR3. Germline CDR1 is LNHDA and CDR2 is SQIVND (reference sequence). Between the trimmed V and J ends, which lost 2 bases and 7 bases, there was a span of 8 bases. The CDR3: CASSIRQSEAFF. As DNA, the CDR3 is TGTGCCAGTAGTATAAGACAGAGTGAAGCTTTCTTT.

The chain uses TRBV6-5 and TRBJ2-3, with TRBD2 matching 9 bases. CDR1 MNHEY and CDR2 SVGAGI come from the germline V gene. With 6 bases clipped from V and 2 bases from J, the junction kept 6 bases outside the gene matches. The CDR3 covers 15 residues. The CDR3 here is CASSRIAGATDTQYF. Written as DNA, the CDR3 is TGTGCCAGCAGCAGGATAGCGGGAGCCACAGATACGCAGTATTTT.

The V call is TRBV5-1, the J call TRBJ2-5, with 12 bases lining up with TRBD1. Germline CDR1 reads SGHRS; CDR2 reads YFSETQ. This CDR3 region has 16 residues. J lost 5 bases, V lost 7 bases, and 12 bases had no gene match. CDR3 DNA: TGCGCCAGCGGACGAACCGGGACAGGGGGCGGGGAGACCCAGTACTTC. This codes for CASGRTGTGGGETQYF.

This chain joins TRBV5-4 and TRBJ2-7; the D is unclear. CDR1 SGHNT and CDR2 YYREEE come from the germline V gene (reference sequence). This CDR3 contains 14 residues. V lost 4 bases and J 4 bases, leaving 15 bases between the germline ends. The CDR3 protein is CASSPDSGSYEQYF. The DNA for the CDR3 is TGTGCCAGCAGCCCCGACTCTGGGTCGTACGAGCAGTACTTC.

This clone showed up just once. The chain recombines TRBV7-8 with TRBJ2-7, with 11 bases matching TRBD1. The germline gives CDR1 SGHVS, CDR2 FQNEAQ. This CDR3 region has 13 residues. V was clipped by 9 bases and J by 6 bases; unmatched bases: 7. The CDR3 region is CASLPGQGGEQYF. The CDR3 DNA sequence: TGTGCCAGTTTACCGGGACAGGGGGGCGAGCAGTACTTC.

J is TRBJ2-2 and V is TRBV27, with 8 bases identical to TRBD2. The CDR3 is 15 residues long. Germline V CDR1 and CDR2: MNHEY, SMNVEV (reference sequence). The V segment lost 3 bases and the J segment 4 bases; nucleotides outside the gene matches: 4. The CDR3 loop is CASSLRSGGTGELFF. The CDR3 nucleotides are TGTGCCAGCAGTTTGAGGAGCGGGGGCACCGGGGAGCTGTTTTTT.

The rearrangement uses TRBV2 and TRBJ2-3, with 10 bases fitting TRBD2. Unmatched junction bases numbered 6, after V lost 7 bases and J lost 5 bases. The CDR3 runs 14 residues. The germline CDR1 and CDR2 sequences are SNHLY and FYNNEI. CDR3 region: CASNLAGDVDTQYF. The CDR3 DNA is TGTGCCAGCAATCTAGCGGGAGATGTAGATACGCAGTATTTT.

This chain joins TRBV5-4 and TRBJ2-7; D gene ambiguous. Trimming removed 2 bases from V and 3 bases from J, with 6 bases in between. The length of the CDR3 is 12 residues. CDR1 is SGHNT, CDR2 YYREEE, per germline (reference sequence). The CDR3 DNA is TGTGCCAGCAGCTTTGGGCGCTACGAGCAGTACTTC. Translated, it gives CASSFGRYEQYF.

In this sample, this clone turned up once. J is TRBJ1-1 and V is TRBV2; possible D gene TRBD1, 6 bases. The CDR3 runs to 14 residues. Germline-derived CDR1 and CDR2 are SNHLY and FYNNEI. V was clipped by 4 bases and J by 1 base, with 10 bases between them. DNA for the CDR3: TGTGCCAGCAGTGCCGGGACAAGGAACACTGAAGCTTTCTTT. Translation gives CASSAGTRNTEAFF. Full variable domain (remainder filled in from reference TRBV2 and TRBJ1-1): EPEVTQTPSHQVTQMGQEVILRCVPISNHLYFYWYRQILGQKVEFLVSFYNNEISEKSEIFDDQFSVERPDGSNFTLKIRSTKLEDSAMYFCASSAGTRNTEAFFGQGTRLTVV.

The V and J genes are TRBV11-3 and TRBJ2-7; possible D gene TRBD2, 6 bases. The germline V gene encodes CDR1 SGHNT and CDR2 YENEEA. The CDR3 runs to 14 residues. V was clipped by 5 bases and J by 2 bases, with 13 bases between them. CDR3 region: CASSPHSGPYEQYF. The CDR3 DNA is TGTGCCAGCAGCCCTCATAGCGGCCCCTACGAGCAGTACTTC. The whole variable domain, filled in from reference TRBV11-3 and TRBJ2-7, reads EAGVVQSPRYKIIEKKQPVAFWCNPISGHNTLYWYLQNLGQGPELLIRYENEEAVDDSQLPKDRFSAERLKGVDSTLKIQPAELGDSAVYLCASSPHSGPYEQYFGPGTRLTVT.

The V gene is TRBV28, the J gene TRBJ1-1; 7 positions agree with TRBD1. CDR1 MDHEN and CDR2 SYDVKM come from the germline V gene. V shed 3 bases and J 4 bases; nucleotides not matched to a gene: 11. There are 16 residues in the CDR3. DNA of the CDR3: TGTGCCAGCAGTTTTCCGCAGGGACCAGGGGGCACTGAAGCTTTCTTT. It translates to CASSFPQGPGGTEAFF.

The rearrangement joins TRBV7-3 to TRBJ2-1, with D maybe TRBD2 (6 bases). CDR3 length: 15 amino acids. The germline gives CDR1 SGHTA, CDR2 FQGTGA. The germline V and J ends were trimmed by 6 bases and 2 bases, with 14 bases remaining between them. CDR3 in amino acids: CASSPRESTYNEQFF. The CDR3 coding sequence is TGTGCCAGCAGTCCTCGGGAGTCAACCTACAATGAGCAGTTCTTC.

Here the CDR3 DNA reads TGTGCCAGCAGCATTCTAGCGGGGGCTAACAATGAGCAGTTCTTC. Protein sequence: CASSILAGANNEQFF. This rearrangement joins TRBV7-6 to TRBJ2-1; 10 nucleotides line up with TRBD2. CDR3 size: 15 residues. Germline lookup yields CDR1 SGHVS and CDR2 FNYEAQ. The junction had 6 bases not matched to a gene; V was cut back by 5 bases and J by 5 bases.

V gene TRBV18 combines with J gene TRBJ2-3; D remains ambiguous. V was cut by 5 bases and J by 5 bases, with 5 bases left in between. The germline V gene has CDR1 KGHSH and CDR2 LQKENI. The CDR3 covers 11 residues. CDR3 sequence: CASSVRDTQYF. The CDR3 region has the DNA TGTGCCAGCTCAGTTCGAGATACGCAGTATTTT.

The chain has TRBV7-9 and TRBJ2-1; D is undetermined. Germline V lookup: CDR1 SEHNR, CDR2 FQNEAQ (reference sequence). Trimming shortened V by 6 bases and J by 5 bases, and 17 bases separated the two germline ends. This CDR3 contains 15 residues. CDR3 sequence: CASSPPSTKDNEQFF. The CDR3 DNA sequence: TGTGCCAGCAGTCCGCCGAGTACCAAAGACAATGAGCAGTTCTTC. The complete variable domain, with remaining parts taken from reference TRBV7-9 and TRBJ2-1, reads DTGVSQNPRHKITKRGQNVTFRCDPISEHNRLYWYRQTLGQGPEFLTYFQNEAQLEKSRLLSDRFSAERPKGSFSTLEIQRTEQGDSAMYLCASSPPSTKDNEQFFGPGTRLTVL.

DNA for the CDR3: TGTGCCAGCTCATCGGGACAGAACTATGGCTACACCTTC. It specifies CASSSGQNYGYTF. The J gene is TRBJ1-2, the V gene TRBV18, with 7 bases aligning to TRBD1. The junction had 2 bases not matched to a gene; V was cut back by 5 bases and J by 2 bases. Germline-derived CDR1 and CDR2 are KGHSH and LQKENI. There are 13 residues in the CDR3.

CDR3 sequence reads: CASSLVRDTVSSTEAFF. In DNA, the CDR3 is TGCGCCAGCAGCTTGGTTAGGGACACCGTGAGTAGCACTGAAGCTTTCTTT. V is TRBV5-1 and J is TRBJ1-1; TRBD1 is a possible D gene (6 bases). CDR1 and CDR2 (germline): SGHRS, YFSETQ. Trimming cost V 0 bases and J 4 bases, with 19 bases left between them. CDR3 length: 17 amino acids.